Listed below are T cell receptor beta chains from one sample, sequenced in a study of T cell changes during pregnancy in multiple sclerosis. Using immunoSEQ multiplex PCR, the repertoire was profiled, and TCRdb retains in-frame clones only, with some absent. The table has 100,000 or so clones, just over 90% seen once. The sample consisted of peripheral blood, taken in the second trimester of pregnancy. The receptors stem from a female donor with multiple sclerosis, enrolled in a pregnancy study. Each CDR3 is given with its conserved first and last residue. The order of the fields is J gene, V gene, D gene, CDR3 DNA, CDR3 protein. The D gene is left open where the match is weak.

J gene: TRBJ2-2
V gene: TRBV7-3
D gene: .
CDR3 DNA: TGTGCCAGCAGCTTAGGGACACGGAAGAACACCGGGGAGCTGTTTTTT
CDR3 protein: CASSLGTRKNTGELFF

J gene: TRBJ2-7
V gene: TRBV6-5
D gene: .
CDR3 DNA: TGTGCCAGCAGCCCCCGTCCGGGCTACGAGCAGTACTTC
CDR3 protein: CASSPRPGYEQYF

J gene: TRBJ2-1
V gene: TRBV7-2
D gene: .
CDR3 DNA: TGTGCCAGCAGCTTACCCAGGGGCAGCTCCTACAATGAGCAGTTCTTC
CDR3 protein: CASSLPRGSSYNEQFF

J gene: TRBJ2-7
V gene: TRBV27
D gene: .
CDR3 DNA: TGTGCCAGCAGAAGTACCGGGACACTGACTGACTACGAGCAGTACTTC
CDR3 protein: CASRSTGTLTDYEQYF

J gene: TRBJ1-3
V gene: TRBV2
D gene: .
CDR3 DNA: TGTGCCAGCAGTGAGGTGGGACTTGGAAACACCATATATTTT
CDR3 protein: CASSEVGLGNTIYF

J gene: TRBJ2-7
V gene: TRBV5-5
D gene: .
CDR3 DNA: TGTGCCAGCAGCTTGGTAAGGGGGGGGGAAGCTACCTACGAGCAGTACTTC
CDR3 protein: CASSLVRGGEATYEQYF

J gene: TRBJ2-3
V gene: TRBV1
D gene: .
CDR3 DNA: TGCACCAGCAGCCAATCAGTCCAGCGGGGTGGGGGAGATACGCAGTATTTT
CDR3 protein: CTSSQSVQRGGGDTQYF

J gene: TRBJ2-1
V gene: TRBV7-7
D gene: .
CDR3 DNA: TGTGCCAGCAGCCCCCGGACAGTAGGTGAGCAGTTCTTC
CDR3 protein: CASSPRTVGEQFF

J gene: TRBJ1-1
V gene: TRBV5-6
D gene: .
CDR3 DNA: TGTGCCAGCAGCTTGGGCTCCCGAGCCACTGAAGCTTTCTTT
CDR3 protein: CASSLGSRATEAFF

J gene: TRBJ2-5
V gene: TRBV28
D gene: TRBD1
CDR3 DNA: TGTGCCAGCAGTAGACCGGGACAGGTCTGGGGCCAGTACTTC
CDR3 protein: CASSRPGQVWGQYF